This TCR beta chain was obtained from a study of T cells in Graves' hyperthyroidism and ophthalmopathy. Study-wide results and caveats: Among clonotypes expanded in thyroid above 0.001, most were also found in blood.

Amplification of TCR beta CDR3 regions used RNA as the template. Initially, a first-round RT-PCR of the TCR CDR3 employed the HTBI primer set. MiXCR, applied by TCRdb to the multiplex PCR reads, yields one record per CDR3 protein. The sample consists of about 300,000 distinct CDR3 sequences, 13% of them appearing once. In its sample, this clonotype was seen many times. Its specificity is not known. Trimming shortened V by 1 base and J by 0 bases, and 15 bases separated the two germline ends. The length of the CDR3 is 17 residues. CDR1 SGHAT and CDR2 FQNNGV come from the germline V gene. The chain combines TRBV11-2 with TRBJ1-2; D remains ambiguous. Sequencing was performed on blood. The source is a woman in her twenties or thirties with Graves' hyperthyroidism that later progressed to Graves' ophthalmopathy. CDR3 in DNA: TGTGCCAGCAGCTTAGTGCCACGATCCCACTCTAACTATGGCTACACCTTC. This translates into CASSLVPRSHSNYGYTF. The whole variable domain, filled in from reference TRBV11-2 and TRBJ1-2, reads EAGVAQSPRYKIIEKRQSVAFWCNPISGHATLYWYQQILGQGPKLLIQFQNNGVVDDSQLPKDRFSAERLKGVDSTLKIQPAKLEDSAVYLCASSLVPRSHSNYGYTFGSGTRLTVV.